These T cell receptor beta chains were read from a single sample in a study of control samples from healthy donors and cancer patients. Sequenced by immunoSEQ multiplex PCR; TCRdb stores in-frame clones only, minus some. The sample yields about 77,000 clones, around 92% seen once. The specimen was blood. The receptor set was obtained from a woman aged 55-69 years in good health. Both conserved end residues are part of each CDR3. The D gene is left open where the match is weak. The size entry is marked missing in some rows and otherwise reads once, few, many or a size class.

V gene	D gene	J gene	clone size	CDR3 DNA	CDR3 protein
TRBV4-2	NA	TRBJ2-5	NA	TGTGCCAGCAGACTCAAAGAGACCCAGTACTTC	CASRLKETQYF
TRBV6-4	TRBD2	TRBJ2-1	NA	TGTGCCAGCAGCCTAGGCCTTAGCGGGAGGAACGAGCAGTTCTTC	CASSLGLSGRNEQFF
TRBV3-1/TRBV3-2	NA	TRBJ1-5	NA	TGTGCCTGCAGCCAAGATACAGGTCAGCCCCAGCATTTT	CACSQDTGQPQHF
TRBV6-2/TRBV6-3	NA	TRBJ1-1	NA	TGTGCCAGCAGTTACCCGACCGCGGGGTCGCTCCCCAGGAACACTGAAGCTTTCTTT	CASSYPTAGSLPRNTEAFF
TRBV25-1	NA	TRBJ1-1	once	TGTGCCAGCAGTGAGACTTCCGGGACATTGAACACTGAAGCTTTCTTT	CASSETSGTLNTEAFF
TRBV6-5	TRBD1	TRBJ1-5	NA	TGTGCCAGCAGTTGGGACAGCGTGTCTCAGCCCCAGCATTTT	CASSWDSVSQPQHF
TRBV30	NA	TRBJ2-7	NA	TGTGCCTGGAGTCCAGGACTGGAGGGCTACGAGCAGTACTTC	CAWSPGLEGYEQYF
TRBV28	TRBD2	TRBJ2-1	once	TGTGCCAGCAGAGGACTAGCGGGGAGGAGTGAGCAGTTCTTC	CASRGLAGRSEQFF
TRBV4-1	TRBD1	TRBJ2-3	NA	TGCGCCAGCAGCCAAGATTTCCGACAGGGCCCAGATACGCAGTATTTT	CASSQDFRQGPDTQYF
TRBV18	NA	TRBJ2-3	NA	TGTGCCAGCTCACCAAGCCAAGGGGGCACAGATACGCAGTATTTT	CASSPSQGGTDTQYF
TRBV29-1	NA	TRBJ1-1	NA	TGCAGCGCCCAGGGATTTGAAAACACTGAAGCTTTCTTT	CSAQGFENTEAFF
TRBV28	TRBD1	TRBJ2-7	NA	TGTGCCAGCAGTTCGCCGGGACAGGGAAAAACCAACGAGCAGTACTTC	CASSSPGQGKTNEQYF
TRBV4-1	NA	TRBJ1-4	NA	TGCGCCAGCAGCCAAGTTTTCGGCCCGAGAGGGTCTGCAACTAATGAAAAACTGTTTTTT	CASSQVFGPRGSATNEKLFF
TRBV4-1	TRBD1	TRBJ2-7	NA	TGCGCCAGCAGCCGCGGACAGGTCAACTCCTACGAGCAGTACTTC	CASSRGQVNSYEQYF
TRBV28	NA	TRBJ2-2	NA	TGTGCCAGCAGTTTCCCGGGGATTTCCCCGAACACCGGGGAGCTGTTTTTT	CASSFPGISPNTGELFF
TRBV3-1/TRBV3-2	NA	TRBJ1-1	NA	TGTGCCAGCAGACAAGCGGACGGGGCCAGGACTGAAGCTTTCTTT	CASRQADGARTEAFF
TRBV15	NA	TRBJ2-7	NA	TGTGCCACCAGCGGACCGGGGGTAGTGCAGTACTTC	CATSGPGVVQYF
TRBV4-1	TRBD2	TRBJ2-1	NA	TGCGCCAGCAGCCGGACTAGCGGTACCGTGGGTGAGCAGTTCTTC	CASSRTSGTVGEQFF
TRBV6-2/TRBV6-3	NA	TRBJ2-7	NA	TGTGCCAGCAGTTACTCTGGGGGGCTCGGCGAGCAGTACTTC	CASSYSGGLGEQYF
TRBV5-6	NA	TRBJ1-2	NA	TGTGCCAGCAGCTTTTGGGGCTATGGCTACACCTTC	CASSFWGYGYTF
TRBV7-3	NA	TRBJ2-2	NA	TGTGCCAGCAGCCTAAACATAGGACTACCGAACACCGGGGAGCTGTTTTTT	CASSLNIGLPNTGELFF
TRBV7-2	TRBD1	TRBJ1-2	NA	TGTGCCAGCAGCTTAGTAGGACAGGGGGTGGACTACACCTTC	CASSLVGQGVDYTF
TRBV9	NA	TRBJ2-2	NA	TGTGCCAGCAGCGTAAAGCGACGGGGTAGCGGCACCGGGGAGCTGTTTTTT	CASSVKRRGSGTGELFF
TRBV30	NA	TRBJ1-1	few	TGTGCCTGGAGTATCGGGGGCCCTCTAGCTTTCTTT	CAWSIGGPLAFF
TRBV5-5	NA	TRBJ1-3	once	TGTGCCAGCAGCAACCACTTCCGCGGAAACACCATATATTTT	CASSNHFRGNTIYF
TRBV3-1/TRBV3-2	NA	TRBJ2-3	NA	TGTGCCAGCAGCCATGAGCGCACAGATACGCAGTATTTT	CASSHERTDTQYF
TRBV7-2	NA	TRBJ2-6	NA	TGTGCCAGCAGCGCATTAGGGGATAGCTCTGGGGCCAACGTCCTGACTTTC	CASSALGDSSGANVLTF
TRBV11-2	TRBD1	TRBJ1-1	NA	TGTGCCAGCAGCCAAAACAGGGGGGTGAACACTGAAGCTTTCTTT	CASSQNRGVNTEAFF
TRBV5-5	TRBD1	TRBJ1-4	NA	TGTGCCAGCAGCCAACGGGACAGAGCAACTAATGAAAAACTGTTTTTT	CASSQRDRATNEKLFF
TRBV4-1	TRBD1	TRBJ2-1	NA	TGCGCCAGCAGTCAGAACAGGGGGAGCTCCTACAATGAGCAGTTCTTC	CASSQNRGSSYNEQFF
TRBV29-1	TRBD1	TRBJ1-2	NA	TGCAGCGTTCTTAAAATCGGGGGACAGGGGGCGGATCAGGATGGCTACACCTTC	CSVLKIGGQGADQDGYTF
TRBV7-2	NA	TRBJ2-1	NA	TGTGCCAGCAGCTTGGGCTCAAGCTACAATGAGCAGTTCTTC	CASSLGSSYNEQFF